Sequencing of this T cell receptor (beta chain) was carried out in a study of blood T cell repertoires in COVID-19. The CDR3 runs 16 residues. Germline-derived CDR1 and CDR2 are MGHDK and SYGVNS. V was shortened by 7 bases and J by 0 bases, with 18 bases between the two germline ends. Participants were aged about 18 to 90 years, lived in roughly 23 US areas, and enrolled virtually. Generated by immunoSEQ multiplex PCR, the TCRdb table keeps only in-frame clones and is missing some. The sample lists roughly 290,000 clones; 80% to 90% were seen once. This clone was detected once. This chain joins TRBV25-1 and TRBJ2-5; perhaps TRBD2 as D (7 bases). The TCR originated in a woman aged 30 to 39 who had recovered from COVID-19. Sequencing used PBMCs or T cells enriched from blood (not recorded which). CDR3 in amino acids: CASTPRGGRYQETQYF. The CDR3 DNA sequence: TGTGCCAGCACTCCAAGGGGGGGCCGGTACCAAGAGACCCAGTACTTC.